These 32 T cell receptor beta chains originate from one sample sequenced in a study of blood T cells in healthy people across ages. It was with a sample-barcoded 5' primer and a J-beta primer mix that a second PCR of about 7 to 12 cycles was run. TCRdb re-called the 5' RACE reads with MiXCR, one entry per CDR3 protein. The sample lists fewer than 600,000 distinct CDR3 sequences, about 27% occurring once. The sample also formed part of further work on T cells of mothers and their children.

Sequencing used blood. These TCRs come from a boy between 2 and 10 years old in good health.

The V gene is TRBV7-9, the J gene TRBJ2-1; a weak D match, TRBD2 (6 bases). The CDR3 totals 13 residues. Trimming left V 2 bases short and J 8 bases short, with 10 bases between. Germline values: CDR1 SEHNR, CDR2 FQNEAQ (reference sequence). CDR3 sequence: CASSLPTSHEQFF. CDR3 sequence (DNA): TGTGCCAGCAGCTTACCCACTAGCCATGAGCAGTTCTTC.

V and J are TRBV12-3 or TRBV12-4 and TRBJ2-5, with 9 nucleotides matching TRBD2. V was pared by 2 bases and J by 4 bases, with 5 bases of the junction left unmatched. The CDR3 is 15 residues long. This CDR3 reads CASSLSLAGAETQYF. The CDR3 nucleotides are TGTGCCAGCAGTTTAAGCTTAGCGGGAGCAGAGACCCAGTACTTC.

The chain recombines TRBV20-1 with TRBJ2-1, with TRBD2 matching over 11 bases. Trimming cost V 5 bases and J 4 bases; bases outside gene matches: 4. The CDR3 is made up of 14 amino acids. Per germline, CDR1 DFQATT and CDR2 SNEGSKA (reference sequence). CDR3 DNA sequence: TGCAGTGCTGCGGGACTAGCGGTATACAATGAGCAGTTCTTC. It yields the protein CSAAGLAVYNEQFF.

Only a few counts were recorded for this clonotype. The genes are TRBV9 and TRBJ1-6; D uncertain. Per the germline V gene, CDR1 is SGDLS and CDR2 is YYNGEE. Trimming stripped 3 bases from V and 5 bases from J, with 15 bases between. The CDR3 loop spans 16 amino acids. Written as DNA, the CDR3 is TGTGCCAGCAGCGAGGGTGTATCCGCTAATAATTCACCCCTCCACTTT. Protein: CASSEGVSANNSPLHF.

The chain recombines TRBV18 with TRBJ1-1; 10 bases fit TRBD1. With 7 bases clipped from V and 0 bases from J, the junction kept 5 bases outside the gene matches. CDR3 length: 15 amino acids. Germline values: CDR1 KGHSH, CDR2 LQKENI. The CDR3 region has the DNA TGTGCCAGCTGGGGGACAGGGGCCCTGAACACTGAAGCTTTCTTT. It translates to CASWGTGALNTEAFF.

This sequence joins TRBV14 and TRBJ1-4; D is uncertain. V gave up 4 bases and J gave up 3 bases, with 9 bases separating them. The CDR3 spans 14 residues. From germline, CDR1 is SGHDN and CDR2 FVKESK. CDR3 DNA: TGTGCCAGCAGCCCTAGATCGGCTAATGAAAAACTGTTTTTT. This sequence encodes CASSPRSANEKLFF.

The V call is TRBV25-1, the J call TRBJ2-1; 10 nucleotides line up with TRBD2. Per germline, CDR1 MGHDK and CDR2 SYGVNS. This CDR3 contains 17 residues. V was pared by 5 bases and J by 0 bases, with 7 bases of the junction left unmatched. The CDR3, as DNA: TGTGCCAGCAGTAGGCTAGCGGGAGAGATCTCCTACAATGAGCAGTTCTTC. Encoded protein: CASSRLAGEISYNEQFF.

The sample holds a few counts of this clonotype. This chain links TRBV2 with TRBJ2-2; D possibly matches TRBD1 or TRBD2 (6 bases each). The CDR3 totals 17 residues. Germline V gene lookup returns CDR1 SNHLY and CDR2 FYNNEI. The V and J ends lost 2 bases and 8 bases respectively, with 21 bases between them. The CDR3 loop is CASSEYRPGAFLGELFF. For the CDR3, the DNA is TGTGCCAGCAGTGAATACCGGCCGGGGGCGTTTTTAGGGGAGCTGTTTTTT.

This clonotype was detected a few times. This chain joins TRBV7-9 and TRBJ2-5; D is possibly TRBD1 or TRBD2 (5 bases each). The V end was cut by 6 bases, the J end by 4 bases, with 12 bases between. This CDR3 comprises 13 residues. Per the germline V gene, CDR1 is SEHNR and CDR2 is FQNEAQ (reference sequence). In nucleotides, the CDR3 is TGTGCCAGCAGGGGGACGGCGATAGAGACCCAGTACTTC. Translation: CASRGTAIETQYF.

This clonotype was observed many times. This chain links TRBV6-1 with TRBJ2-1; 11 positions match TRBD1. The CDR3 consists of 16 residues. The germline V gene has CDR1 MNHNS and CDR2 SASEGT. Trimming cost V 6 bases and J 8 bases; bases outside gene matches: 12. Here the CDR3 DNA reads TGTGCCAGCAGCGGACGAGGGGGGACAGGGGGGGATGAGCAGTTCTTC. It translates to CASSGRGGTGGDEQFF.

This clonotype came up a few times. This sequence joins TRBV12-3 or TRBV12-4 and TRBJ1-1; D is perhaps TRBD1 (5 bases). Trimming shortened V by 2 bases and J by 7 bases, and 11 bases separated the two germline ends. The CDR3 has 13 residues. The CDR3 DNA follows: TGTGCCAGCAGTTTAACCGACAGACTTGAAGCTTTCTTT. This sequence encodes CASSLTDRLEAFF.

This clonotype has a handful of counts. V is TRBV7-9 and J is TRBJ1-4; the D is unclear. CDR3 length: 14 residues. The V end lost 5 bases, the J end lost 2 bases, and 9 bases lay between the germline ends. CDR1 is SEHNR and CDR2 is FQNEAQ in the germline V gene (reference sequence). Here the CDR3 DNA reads TGTGCCAGCAGCATCGGGAGGACTAATGAAAAACTGTTTTTT. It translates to CASSIGRTNEKLFF.

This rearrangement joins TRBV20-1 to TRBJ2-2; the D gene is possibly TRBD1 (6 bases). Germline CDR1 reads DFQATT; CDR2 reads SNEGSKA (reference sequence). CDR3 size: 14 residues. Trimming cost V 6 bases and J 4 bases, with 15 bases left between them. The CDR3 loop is CSAKTQGFTGELFF. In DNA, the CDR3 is TGCAGTGCCAAGACACAGGGATTCACCGGGGAGCTGTTTTTT.

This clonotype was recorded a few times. CDR3 in amino acids: CASSPGGTGYTF. The DNA for the CDR3 is TGTGCCAGCAGCCCCGGAGGCACAGGCTACACCTTC. The rearrangement uses TRBV7-9 and TRBJ1-2; D uncertain. The CDR3 is 12 residues long. Trimming pared 5 bases from V and 8 bases from J, leaving 12 bases between. Germline V gene sequence: CDR1 SEHNR, CDR2 FQNEAQ (reference sequence).

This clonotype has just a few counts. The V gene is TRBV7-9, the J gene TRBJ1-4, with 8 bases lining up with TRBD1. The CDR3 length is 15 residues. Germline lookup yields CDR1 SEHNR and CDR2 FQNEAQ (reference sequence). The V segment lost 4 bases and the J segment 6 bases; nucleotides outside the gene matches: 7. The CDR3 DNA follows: TGTGCCAGCAGCTCTCCGGGACAGGCCCATGAAAAACTGTTTTTT. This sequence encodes CASSSPGQAHEKLFF.

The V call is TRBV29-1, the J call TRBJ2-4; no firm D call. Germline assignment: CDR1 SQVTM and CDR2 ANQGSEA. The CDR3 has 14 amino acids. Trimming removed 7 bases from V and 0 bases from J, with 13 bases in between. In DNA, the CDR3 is TGCAGCGCCCGACAATCCCAAGCCAAAAACATTCAGTACTTC. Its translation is CSARQSQAKNIQYF. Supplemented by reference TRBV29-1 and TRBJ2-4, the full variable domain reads SAVISQKPSRDICQRGTSLTIQCQVDSQVTMMFWYRQQPGQSLTLIATANQGSEATYESGFVIDKFPISRPNLTFSTLTVSNMSPEDSSIYLCSARQSQAKNIQYFGAGTRLSVL.

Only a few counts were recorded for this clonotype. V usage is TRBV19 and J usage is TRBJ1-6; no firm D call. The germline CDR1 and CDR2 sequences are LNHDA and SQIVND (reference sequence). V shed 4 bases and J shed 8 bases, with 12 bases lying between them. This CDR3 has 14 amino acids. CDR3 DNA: TGTGCCAGTAGTACGGTCATAAAGGATTCACCCCTCCACTTT. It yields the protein CASSTVIKDSPLHF. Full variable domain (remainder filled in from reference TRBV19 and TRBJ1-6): DGGITQSPKYLFRKEGQNVTLSCEQNLNHDAMYWYRQDPGQGLRLIYYSQIVNDFQKGDIAEGYSVSREKKESFPLTVTSAQKNPTAFYLCASSTVIKDSPLHFGNGTRLTVT.

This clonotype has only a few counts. DNA for the CDR3: TGTGCCAGCAGCCAGGGGGGACAGCCCAAAGCTTTCTTT. This codes for CASSQGGQPKAFF. The gene calls are TRBV28 and TRBJ1-1; 7 bases agree with TRBD1. Germline-derived CDR1 and CDR2 are MDHEN and SYDVKM. The CDR3 is made up of 13 amino acids. V was pared by 6 bases and J by 9 bases, with 10 bases of the junction left unmatched.

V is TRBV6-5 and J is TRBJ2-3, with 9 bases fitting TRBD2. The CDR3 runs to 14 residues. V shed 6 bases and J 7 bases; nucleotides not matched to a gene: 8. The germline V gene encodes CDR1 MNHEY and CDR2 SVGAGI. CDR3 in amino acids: CASRGRTSANTQYF. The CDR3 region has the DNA TGTGCCAGCAGAGGGAGGACTAGCGCGAATACGCAGTATTTT.

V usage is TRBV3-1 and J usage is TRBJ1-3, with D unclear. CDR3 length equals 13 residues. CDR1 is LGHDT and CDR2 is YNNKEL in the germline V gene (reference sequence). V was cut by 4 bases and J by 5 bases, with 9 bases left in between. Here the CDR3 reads CASSPALRNTIYF. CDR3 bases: TGTGCCAGCAGCCCTGCTCTACGAAACACCATATATTTT.

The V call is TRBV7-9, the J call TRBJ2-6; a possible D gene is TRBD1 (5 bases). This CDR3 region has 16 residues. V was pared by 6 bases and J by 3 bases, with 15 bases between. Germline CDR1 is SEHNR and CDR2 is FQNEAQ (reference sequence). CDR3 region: CASSKARVGGANVLTF. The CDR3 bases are TGTGCCAGCAGTAAAGCCAGGGTTGGTGGGGCCAACGTCCTGACTTTC.

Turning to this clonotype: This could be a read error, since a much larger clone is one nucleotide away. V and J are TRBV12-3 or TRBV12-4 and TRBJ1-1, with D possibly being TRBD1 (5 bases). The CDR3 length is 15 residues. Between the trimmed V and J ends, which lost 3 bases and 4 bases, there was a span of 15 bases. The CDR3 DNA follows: TGTGCCAGCAGTTTTTGGGGCACATTGAGCACTGAAGCTTTCTTT. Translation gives CASSFWGTLSTEAFF.

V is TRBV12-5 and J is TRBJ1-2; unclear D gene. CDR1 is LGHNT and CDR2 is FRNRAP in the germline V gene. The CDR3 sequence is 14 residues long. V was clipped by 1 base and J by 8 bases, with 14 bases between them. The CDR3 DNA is TGTGCTAGTGGTTTGGCCAACCGGCCCTTGGGCTACACCTTC. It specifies CASGLANRPLGYTF. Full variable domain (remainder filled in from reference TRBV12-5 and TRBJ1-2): DARVTQTPRHKVTEMGQEVTMRCQPILGHNTVFWYRQTMMQGLELLAYFRNRAPLDDSGMPKDRFSAEMPDATLATLKIQPSEPRDSAVYFCASGLANRPLGYTFGSGTRLTVV.

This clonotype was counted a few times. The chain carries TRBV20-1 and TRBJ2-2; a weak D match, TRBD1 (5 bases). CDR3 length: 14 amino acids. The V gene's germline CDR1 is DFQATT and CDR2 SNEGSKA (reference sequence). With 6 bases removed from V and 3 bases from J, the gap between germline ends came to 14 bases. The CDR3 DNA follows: TGCAGTGCACAAAGGGGCTGGGACACCGGGGAGCTGTTTTTT. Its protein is CSAQRGWDTGELFF.

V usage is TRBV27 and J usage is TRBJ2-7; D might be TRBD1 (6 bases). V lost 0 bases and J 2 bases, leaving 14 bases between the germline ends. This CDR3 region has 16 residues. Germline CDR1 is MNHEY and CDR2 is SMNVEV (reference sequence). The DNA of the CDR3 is TGTGCCAGCAGTTTATCCGGTTACAGGGCCGCCTACGAGCAGTACTTC. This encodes CASSLSGYRAAYEQYF.

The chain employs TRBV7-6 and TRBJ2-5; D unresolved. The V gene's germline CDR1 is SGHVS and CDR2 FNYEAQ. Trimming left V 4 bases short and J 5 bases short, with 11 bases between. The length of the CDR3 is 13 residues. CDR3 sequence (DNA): TGTGCCAGCAGCTCCTTATCCCGGGAGACCCAGTACTTC. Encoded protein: CASSSLSRETQYF. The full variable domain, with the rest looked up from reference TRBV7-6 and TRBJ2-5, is GAGVSQSPRYKVTKRGQDVALRCDPISGHVSLYWYRQALGQGPEFLTYFNYEAQQDKSGLPNDRFSAERPEGSISTLTIQRTEQRDSAMYRCASSSLSRETQYFGPGTRLLVL.

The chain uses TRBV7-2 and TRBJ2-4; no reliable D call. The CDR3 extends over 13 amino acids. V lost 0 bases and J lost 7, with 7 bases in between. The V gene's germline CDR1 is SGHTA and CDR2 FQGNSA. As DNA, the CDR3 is TGTGCCAGCAGCTTAGCCCCCAGGAACATTCAGTACTTC. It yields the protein CASSLAPRNIQYF.

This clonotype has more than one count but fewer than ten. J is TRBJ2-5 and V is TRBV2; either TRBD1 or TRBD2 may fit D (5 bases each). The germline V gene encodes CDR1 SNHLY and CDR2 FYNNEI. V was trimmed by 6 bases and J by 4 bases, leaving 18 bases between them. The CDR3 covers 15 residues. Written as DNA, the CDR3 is TGTGCCAGCAGCCCCCAAGAGGGGAGATCAGAGACCCAGTACTTC. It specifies CASSPQEGRSETQYF. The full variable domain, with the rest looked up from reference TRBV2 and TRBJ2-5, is EPEVTQTPSHQVTQMGQEVILRCVPISNHLYFYWYRQILGQKVEFLVSFYNNEISEKSEIFDDQFSVERPDGSNFTLKIRSTKLEDSAMYFCASSPQEGRSETQYFGPGTRLLVL.

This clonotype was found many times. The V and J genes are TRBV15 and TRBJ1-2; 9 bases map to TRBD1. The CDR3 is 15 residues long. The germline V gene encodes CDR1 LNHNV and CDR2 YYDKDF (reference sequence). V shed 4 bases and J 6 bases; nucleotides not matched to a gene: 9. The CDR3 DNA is TGTGCCACCAGCACAACCTTTGGGACAGGGAATGGCTACACCTTC. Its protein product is CATSTTFGTGNGYTF.

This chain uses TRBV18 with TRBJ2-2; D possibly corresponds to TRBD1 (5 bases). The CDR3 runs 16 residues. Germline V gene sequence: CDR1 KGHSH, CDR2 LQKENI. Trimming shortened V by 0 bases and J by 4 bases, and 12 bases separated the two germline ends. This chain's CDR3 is CASSPPLQGSTGELFF. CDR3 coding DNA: TGTGCCAGCTCACCACCGTTGCAGGGATCCACCGGGGAGCTGTTTTTT.

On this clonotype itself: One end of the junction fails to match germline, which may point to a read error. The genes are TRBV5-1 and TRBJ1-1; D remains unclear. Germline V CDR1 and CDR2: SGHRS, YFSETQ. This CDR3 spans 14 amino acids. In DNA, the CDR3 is TGCGCCAGCAGCTTTCTCGCTGGGAACGCTGAAGCTTTCTTT. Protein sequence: CASSFLAGNAEAFF.

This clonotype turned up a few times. The CDR3 spells CALRVQGISGNTIYF. CDR3 bases: TGTGCCTTGAGGGTACAGGGGATTTCTGGAAACACCATATATTTT. The chain uses TRBV30 and TRBJ1-3, with 7 bases lining up with TRBD1. The CDR3 totals 15 residues. Germline CDR1 and CDR2: GTSNPN and SVGIG (reference sequence). J was trimmed by 1 base and V by 7 bases; bases with no gene match: 10.